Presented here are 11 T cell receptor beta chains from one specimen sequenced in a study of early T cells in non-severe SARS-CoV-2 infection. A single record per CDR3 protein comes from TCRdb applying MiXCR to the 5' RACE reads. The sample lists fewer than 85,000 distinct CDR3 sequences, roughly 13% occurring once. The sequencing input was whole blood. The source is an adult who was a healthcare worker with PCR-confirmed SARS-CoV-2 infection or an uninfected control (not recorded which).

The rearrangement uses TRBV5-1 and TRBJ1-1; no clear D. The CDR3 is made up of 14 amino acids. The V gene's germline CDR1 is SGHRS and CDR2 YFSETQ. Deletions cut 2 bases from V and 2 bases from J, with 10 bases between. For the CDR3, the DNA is TGCGCCAGCAGCTTCGGGAGCTTAAACACTGAAGCTTTCTTT. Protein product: CASSFGSLNTEAFF.

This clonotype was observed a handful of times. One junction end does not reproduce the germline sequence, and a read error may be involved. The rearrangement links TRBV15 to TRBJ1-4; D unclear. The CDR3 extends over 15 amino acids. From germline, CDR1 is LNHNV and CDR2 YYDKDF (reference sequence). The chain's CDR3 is CATSRGPATNEKLFF. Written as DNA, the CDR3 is TGTGCCACCAGCAGAGGGCCTGCAACTAATGAAAAACTTTTTTTT.

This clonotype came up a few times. The CDR3, as DNA: TGTGCCAGCAGCTTCTTGGGTTCTTTGGGCGGCTACACCTTC. Protein product: CASSFLGSLGGYTF. This chain uses TRBV7-2 with TRBJ1-2; D is uncertain. Trimming stripped 3 bases from V and 8 bases from J, with 16 bases between. Germline V gene sequence: CDR1 SGHTA, CDR2 FQGNSA. The CDR3 has 14 amino acids.

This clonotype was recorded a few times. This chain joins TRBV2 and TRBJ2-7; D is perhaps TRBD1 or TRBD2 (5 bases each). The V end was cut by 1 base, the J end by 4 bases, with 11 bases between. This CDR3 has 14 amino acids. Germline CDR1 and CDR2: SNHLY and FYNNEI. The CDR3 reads CASSEGSGAYEQYF. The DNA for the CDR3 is TGTGCCAGCAGTGAAGGTTCCGGGGCATACGAGCAGTACTTC. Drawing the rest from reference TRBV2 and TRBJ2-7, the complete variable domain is EPEVTQTPSHQVTQMGQEVILRCVPISNHLYFYWYRQILGQKVEFLVSFYNNEISEKSEIFDDQFSVERPDGSNFTLKIRSTKLEDSAMYFCASSEGSGAYEQYFGPGTRLTVT.

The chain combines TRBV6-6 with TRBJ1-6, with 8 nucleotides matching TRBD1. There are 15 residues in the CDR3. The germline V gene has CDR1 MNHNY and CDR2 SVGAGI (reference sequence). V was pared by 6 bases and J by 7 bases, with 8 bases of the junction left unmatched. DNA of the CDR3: TGTGCCAGCAGCCCTCTACAGGGGGGAAATTCACCCCTCCACTTT. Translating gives CASSPLQGGNSPLHF.

The CDR3 spells CAIRQGRGEQYF. Here the CDR3 DNA reads TGTGCCATCAGACAGGGACGGGGGGAGCAGTACTTC. The rearrangement joins TRBV10-3 to TRBJ2-7; tentatively, D is TRBD1 or TRBD2 (6 bases each). Germline V CDR1 and CDR2: ENHRY, SYGVKD. Trimming cost V 6 bases and J 7 bases, with 13 bases left between them. The CDR3 loop spans 12 amino acids.

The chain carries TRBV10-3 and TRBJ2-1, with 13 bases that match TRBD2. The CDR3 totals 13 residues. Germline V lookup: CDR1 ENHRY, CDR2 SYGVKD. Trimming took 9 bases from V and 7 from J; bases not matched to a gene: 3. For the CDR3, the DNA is TGTGCCATTGGACTAGCGGGGGAAAATGAGCAGTTCTTC. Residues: CAIGLAGENEQFF.

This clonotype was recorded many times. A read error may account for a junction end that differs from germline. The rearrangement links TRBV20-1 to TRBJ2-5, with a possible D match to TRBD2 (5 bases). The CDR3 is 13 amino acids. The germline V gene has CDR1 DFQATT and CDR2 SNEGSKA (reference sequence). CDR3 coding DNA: TGCAGTACTAGAGGGCTAACCCAAGAGACCCAGTACTTC. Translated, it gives CSTRGLTQETQYF.

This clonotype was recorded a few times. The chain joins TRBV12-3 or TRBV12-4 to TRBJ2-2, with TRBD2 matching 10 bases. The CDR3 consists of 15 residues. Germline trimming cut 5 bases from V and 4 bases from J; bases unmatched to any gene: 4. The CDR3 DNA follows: TGTGCCAGCAGTCCTCGACTAGCGGGCACCGGGGAGCTGTTTTTT. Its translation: CASSPRLAGTGELFF.

The DNA of the CDR3 is TGTGCCAGCAGCTTAGGGAGCGGGGGGTCCTACGAGCAGTACTTC. This codes for CASSLGSGGSYEQYF. The chain links TRBV7-2 to TRBJ2-7; TRBD2 aligns across 9 bases. With 1 base clipped from V and 1 base from J, the junction kept 2 bases outside the gene matches. The CDR3 contains 15 residues. CDR1 and CDR2 (germline): SGHTA, FQGNSA.

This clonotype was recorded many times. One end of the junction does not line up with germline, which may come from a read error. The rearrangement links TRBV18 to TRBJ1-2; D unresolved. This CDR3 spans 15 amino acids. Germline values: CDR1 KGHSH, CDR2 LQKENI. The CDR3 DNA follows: TGTGCCAGCTCCCCACTATCATATCGGGACTATGGCTACACCTTC. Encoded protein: CASSPLSYRDYGYTF.